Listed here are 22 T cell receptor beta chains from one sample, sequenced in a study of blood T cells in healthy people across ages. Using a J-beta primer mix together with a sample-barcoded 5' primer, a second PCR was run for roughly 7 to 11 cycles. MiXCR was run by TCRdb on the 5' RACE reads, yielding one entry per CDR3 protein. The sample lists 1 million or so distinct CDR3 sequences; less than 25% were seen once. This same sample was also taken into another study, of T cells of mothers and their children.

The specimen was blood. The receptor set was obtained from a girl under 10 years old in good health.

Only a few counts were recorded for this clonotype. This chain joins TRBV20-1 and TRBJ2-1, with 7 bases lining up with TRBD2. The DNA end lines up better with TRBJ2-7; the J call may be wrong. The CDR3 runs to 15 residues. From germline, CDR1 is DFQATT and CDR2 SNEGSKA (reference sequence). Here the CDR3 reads CSATLPGGNSYEQYF. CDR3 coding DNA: TGCAGTGCTACACTACCCGGGGGGAACTCCTACGAGCAGTACTTC.

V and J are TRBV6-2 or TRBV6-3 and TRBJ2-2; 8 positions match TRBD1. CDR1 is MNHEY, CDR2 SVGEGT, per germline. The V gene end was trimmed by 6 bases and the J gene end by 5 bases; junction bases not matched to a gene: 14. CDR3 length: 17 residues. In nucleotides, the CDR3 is TGTGCCAGCAGAAGCCTAACAGGGGGTCGGAGAACCGGGGAGCTGTTTTTT. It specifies CASRSLTGGRRTGELFF.

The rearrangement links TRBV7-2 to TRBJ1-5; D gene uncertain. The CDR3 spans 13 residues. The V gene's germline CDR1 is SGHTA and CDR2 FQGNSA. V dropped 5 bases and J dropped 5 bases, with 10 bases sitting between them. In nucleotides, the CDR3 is TGTGCCAGCAGCCCAGAGGAATATCAGCCCCAGCATTTT. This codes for CASSPEEYQPQHF.

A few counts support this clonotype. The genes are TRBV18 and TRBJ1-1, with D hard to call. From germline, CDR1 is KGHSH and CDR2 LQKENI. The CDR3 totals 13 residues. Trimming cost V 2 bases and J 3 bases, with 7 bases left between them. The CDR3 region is CASSPADDTEAFF. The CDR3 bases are TGTGCCAGCTCACCAGCAGATGACACTGAAGCTTTCTTT.

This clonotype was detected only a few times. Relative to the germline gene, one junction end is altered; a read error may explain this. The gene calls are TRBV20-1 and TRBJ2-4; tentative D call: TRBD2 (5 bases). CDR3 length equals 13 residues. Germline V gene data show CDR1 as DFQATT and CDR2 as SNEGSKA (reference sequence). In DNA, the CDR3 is TGCAGTGCTGGAGATCCTAGTAGCGCAAGTCAGTACTTC. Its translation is CSAGDPSSASQYF.

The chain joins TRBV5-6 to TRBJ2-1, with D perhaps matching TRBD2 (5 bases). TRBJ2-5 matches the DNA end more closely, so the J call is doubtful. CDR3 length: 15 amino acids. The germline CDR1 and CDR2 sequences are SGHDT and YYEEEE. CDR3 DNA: TGTGCCAGCAGCTTGGGGACTTATGTATCCGAGACCCAGTACTTC. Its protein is CASSLGTYVSETQYF.

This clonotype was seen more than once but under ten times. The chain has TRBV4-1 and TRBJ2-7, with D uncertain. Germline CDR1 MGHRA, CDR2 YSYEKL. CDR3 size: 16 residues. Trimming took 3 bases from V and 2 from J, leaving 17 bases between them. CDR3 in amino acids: CASSHTKDSPTYEQYF. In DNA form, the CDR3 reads TGCGCCAGCAGCCATACAAAAGACTCCCCAACCTACGAGCAGTACTTC.

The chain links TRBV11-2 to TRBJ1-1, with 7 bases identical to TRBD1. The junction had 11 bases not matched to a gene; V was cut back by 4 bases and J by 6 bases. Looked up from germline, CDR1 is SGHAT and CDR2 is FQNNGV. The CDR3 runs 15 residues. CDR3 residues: CASSSWTGVYPEAFF. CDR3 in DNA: TGTGCCAGCAGCTCCTGGACAGGAGTCTACCCTGAAGCTTTCTTT. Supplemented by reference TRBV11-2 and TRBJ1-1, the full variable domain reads EAGVAQSPRYKIIEKRQSVAFWCNPISGHATLYWYQQILGQGPKLLIQFQNNGVVDDSQLPKDRFSAERLKGVDSTLKIQPAKLEDSAVYLCASSSWTGVYPEAFFGQGTRLTVV.

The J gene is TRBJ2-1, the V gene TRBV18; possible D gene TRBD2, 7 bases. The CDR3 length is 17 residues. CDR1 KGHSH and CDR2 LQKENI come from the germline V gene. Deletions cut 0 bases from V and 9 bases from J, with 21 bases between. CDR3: CASSPPIAPAGEGEQFF. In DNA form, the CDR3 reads TGTGCCAGCTCACCACCCATCGCCCCAGCAGGGGAGGGTGAGCAGTTCTTC. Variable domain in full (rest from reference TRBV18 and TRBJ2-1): NAGVMQNPRHLVRRRGQEARLRCSPMKGHSHVYWYRQLPEEGLKFMVYLQKENIIDESGMPKERFSAEFPKEGPSILRIQQVVRGDSAAYFCASSPPIAPAGEGEQFFGPGTRLTVL.

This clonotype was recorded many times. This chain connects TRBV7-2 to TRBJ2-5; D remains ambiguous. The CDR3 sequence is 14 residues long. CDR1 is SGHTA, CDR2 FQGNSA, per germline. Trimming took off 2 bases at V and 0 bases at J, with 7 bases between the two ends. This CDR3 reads CASSLPSYQETQYF. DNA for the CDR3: TGTGCCAGCAGCTTACCGTCGTACCAAGAGACCCAGTACTTC. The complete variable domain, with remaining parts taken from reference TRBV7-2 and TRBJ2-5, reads GAGVSQSPSNKVTEKGKDVELRCDPISGHTALYWYRQSLGQGLEFLIYFQGNSAPDKSGLPSDRFSAERTGGSVSTLTIQRTQQEDSAVYLCASSLPSYQETQYFGPGTRLLVL.

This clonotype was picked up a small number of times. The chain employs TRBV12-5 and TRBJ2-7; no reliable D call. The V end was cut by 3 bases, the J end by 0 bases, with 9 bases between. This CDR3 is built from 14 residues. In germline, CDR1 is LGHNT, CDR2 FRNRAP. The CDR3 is CASGLSVNSYEQYF. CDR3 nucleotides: TGTGCTAGTGGTTTAAGCGTCAACTCCTACGAGCAGTACTTC. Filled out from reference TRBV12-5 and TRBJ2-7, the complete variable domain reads DARVTQTPRHKVTEMGQEVTMRCQPILGHNTVFWYRQTMMQGLELLAYFRNRAPLDDSGMPKDRFSAEMPDATLATLKIQPSEPRDSAVYFCASGLSVNSYEQYFGPGTRLTVT.

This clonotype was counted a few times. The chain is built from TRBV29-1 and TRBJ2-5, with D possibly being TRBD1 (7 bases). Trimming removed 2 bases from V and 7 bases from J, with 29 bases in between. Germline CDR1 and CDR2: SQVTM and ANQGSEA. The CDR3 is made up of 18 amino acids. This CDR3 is CSVERLGGRRGLAGTQYF. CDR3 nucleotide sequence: TGCAGCGTTGAAAGGCTCGGGGGCAGAAGGGGGCTCGCGGGGACCCAGTACTTC.

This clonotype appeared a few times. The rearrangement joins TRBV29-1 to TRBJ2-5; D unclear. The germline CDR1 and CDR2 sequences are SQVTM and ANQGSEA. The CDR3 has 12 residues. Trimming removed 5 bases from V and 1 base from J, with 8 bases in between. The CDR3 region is CSVYAAQETQYF. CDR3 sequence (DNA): TGCAGCGTTTACGCTGCCCAAGAGACCCAGTACTTC.

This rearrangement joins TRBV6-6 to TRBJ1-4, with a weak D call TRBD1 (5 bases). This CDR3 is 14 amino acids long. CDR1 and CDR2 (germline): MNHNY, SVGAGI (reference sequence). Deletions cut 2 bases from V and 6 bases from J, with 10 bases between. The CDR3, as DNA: TGTGCCAGCAGTTACAGGGGACCCGATGAAAAACTGTTTTTT. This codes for CASSYRGPDEKLFF.

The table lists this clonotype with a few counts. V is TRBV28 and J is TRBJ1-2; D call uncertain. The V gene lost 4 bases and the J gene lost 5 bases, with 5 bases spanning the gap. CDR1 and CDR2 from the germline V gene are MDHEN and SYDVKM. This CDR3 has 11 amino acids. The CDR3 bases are TGTGCCAGCAGTTGGGAGTATGGCTACACCTTC. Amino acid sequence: CASSWEYGYTF.

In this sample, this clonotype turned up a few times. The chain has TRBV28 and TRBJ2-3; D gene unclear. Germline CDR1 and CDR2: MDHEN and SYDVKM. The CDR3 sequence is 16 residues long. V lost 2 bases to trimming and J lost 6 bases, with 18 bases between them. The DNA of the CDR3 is TGTGCCAGCAGTTTAGTCCGGCGAGTAGGGCACGATACGCAGTATTTT. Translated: CASSLVRRVGHDTQYF.

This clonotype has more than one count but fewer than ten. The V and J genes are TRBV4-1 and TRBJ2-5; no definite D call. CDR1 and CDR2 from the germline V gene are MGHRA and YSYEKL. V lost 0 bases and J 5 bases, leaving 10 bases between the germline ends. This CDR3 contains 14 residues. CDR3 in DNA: TGCGCCAGCAGCCAAGAGATAGCATCGGAGACCCAGTACTTC. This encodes CASSQEIASETQYF.

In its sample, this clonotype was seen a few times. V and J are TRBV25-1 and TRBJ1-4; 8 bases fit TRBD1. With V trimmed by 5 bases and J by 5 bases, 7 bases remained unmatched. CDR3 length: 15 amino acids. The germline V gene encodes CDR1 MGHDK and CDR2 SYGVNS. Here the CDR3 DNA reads TGTGCCAGCAGTCCTCAGGACAGGGTGAATGAAAAACTGTTTTTT. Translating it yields CASSPQDRVNEKLFF.

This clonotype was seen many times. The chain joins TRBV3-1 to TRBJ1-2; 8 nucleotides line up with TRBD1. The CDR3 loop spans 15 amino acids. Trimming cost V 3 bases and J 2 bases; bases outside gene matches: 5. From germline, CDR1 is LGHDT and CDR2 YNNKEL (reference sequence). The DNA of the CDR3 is TGTGCCAGCAGCCATTCCGACAGGGGCAACTATGGCTACACCTTC. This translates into CASSHSDRGNYGYTF.

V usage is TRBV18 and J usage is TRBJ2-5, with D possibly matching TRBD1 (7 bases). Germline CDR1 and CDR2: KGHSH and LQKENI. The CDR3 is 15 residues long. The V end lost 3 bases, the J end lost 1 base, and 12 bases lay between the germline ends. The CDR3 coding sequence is TGTGCCAGCTCACCCGCGGGACAGTTCCAAGAGACCCAGTACTTC. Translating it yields CASSPAGQFQETQYF.

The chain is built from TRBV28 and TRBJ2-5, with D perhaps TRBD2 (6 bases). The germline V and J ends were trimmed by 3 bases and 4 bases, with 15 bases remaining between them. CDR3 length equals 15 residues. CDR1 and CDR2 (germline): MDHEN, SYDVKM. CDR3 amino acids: CASSLVGTFPETQYF. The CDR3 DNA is TGTGCCAGCAGTTTGGTGGGGACTTTCCCAGAGACCCAGTACTTC.

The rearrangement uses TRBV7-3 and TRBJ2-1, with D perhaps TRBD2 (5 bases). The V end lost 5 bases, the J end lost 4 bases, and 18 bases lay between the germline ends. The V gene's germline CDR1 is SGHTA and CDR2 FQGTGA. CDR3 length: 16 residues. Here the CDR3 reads CASSPLWAGLYNEQFF. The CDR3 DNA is TGTGCCAGCAGCCCCCTTTGGGCGGGCCTATACAATGAGCAGTTCTTC.